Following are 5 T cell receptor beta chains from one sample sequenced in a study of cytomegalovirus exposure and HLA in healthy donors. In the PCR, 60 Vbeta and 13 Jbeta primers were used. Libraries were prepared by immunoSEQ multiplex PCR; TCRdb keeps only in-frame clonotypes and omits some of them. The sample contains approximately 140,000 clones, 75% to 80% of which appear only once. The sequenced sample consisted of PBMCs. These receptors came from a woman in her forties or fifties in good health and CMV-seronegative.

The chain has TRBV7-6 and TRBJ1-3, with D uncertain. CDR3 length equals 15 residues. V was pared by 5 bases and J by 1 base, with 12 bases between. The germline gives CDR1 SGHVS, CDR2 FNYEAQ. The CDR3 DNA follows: TGTGCCAGCAGCCCCCTAGATAATTCTGGAAACACCATATATTTT. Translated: CASSPLDNSGNTIYF.

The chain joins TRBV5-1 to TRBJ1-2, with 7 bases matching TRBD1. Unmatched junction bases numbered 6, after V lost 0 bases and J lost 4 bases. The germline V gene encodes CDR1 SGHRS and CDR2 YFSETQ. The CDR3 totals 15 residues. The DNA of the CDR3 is TGCGCCAGCAGCTTGGATCCCGGGGACAGCTATGGCTACACCTTC. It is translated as CASSLDPGDSYGYTF.

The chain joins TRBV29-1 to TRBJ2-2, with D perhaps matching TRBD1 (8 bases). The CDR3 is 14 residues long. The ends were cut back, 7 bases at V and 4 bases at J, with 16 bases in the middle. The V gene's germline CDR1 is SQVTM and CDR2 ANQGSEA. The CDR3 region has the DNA TGCAGCGGTACGGACAGGGAGGGCACCGGGGAGCTGTTTTTT. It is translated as CSGTDREGTGELFF.

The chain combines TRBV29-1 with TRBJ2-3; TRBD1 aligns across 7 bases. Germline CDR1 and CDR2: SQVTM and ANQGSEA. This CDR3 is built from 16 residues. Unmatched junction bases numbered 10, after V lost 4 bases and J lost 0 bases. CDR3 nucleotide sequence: TGCAGCGTTGGGGGGCGACAGGGTGGAAGCACAGATACGCAGTATTTT. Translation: CSVGGRQGGSTDTQYF.

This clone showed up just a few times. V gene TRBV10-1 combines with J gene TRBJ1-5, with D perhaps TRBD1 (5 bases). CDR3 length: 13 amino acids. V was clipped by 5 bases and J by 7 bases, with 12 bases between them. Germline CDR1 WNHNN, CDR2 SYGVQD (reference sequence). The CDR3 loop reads CASSNNRGQPQHF. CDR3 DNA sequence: TGCGCCAGCAGTAATAACCGGGGGCAGCCCCAGCATTTT.